Here is one TCR beta chain with its context. The entry originates in a study of shared clonotypes between healthy human individuals. Several immunoSEQ plates held equal portions of the genomic DNA taken from each subset. The protocol was immunoSEQ multiplex PCR, while the TCRdb copy is restricted to in-frame clones and leaves out a portion. The profile shows 950,000 to 1,100,000 clones, more than 65% of them singletons. Trimming shortened V by 7 bases and J by 6 bases, and 16 bases separated the two germline ends. CDR1 MNHNS and CDR2 SASEGT come from the germline V gene. The CDR3 totals 14 residues. A CD45RA+ naive subset and a CD45RA-negative memory subset were split from CD4+ cells.

This chain links TRBV6-1 with TRBJ2-1; D not resolved. The sequence was collected from a man between 18 and 35 years old in good health. The specimen was memory CD4+ T cells sorted from blood. Subset here: CD45RA-negative fraction. The CDR3 loop is CASTLDLRANEQFF. The CDR3 nucleotides are TGTGCCAGCACCCTAGATCTTCGGGCCAATGAGCAGTTCTTC.